This passage covers 31 T cell receptor beta chains from one sample sequenced in a study of T cells in Graves' hyperthyroidism and ophthalmopathy. Amplification of TCR beta CDR3 regions used RNA as the template. When the TCR CDR3 underwent first-round RT-PCR, the HTBI primer set was used. One entry per CDR3 protein results from TCRdb running MiXCR on the multiplex PCR reads. This sample yields 250,000 to 300,000 distinct CDR3 sequences, of which approximately 13% are seen a single time; 7.9% belongs to the top ten. Sequencing was done on a sample of blood. The receptors were gathered from a middle-aged woman with Graves' hyperthyroidism.

This clonotype was found many times. The J gene is TRBJ2-7, the V gene TRBV10-3; tentatively, D is TRBD1 (7 bases). The CDR3 is made up of 14 amino acids. V was trimmed by 8 bases and J by 7 bases, leaving 21 bases between them. Germline loops: CDR1 ENHRY, CDR2 SYGVKD. This chain's CDR3 is CAIQPEGARGEQYF. CDR3 bases: TGTGCCATCCAACCGGAGGGGGCGCGCGGGGAGCAGTACTTC.

This clonotype has only a few counts. J is TRBJ1-3 and V is TRBV9, with D possibly TRBD1 on 6 matching bases. Between the trimmed V and J ends, which lost 3 bases and 0 bases, there was a span of 16 bases. CDR1 SGDLS and CDR2 YYNGEE come from the germline V gene. The CDR3 sequence is 17 residues long. This chain's CDR3 is CASSASPRGASGNTIYF. CDR3 DNA sequence: TGTGCCAGCAGCGCGTCCCCACGGGGGGCCTCTGGAAACACCATATATTTT. The full variable domain, its missing parts supplied by reference TRBV9 and TRBJ1-3, is DSGVTQTPKHLITATGQRVTLRCSPRSGDLSVYWYQQSLDQGLQFLIQYYNGEERAKGNILERFSAQQFPDLHSELNLSSLELGDSALYFCASSASPRGASGNTIYFGEGSWLTVV.

As concerns this clonotype: Since a much larger clone is just one base distant, this may be a read error. The gene calls are TRBV4-1 and TRBJ1-5, with a tentative D call TRBD1 (5 bases). Germline-derived CDR1 and CDR2 are MGHRA and YSYEKL. The CDR3 has 15 amino acids. CDR3 residues: CASSQDEGSNRPQHF. CDR3 nucleotide sequence: TGCGCCAGCAGCCAAGATGAGGGGAGCAATCGGCCCCAGCATTTT.

The chain couples TRBV7-2 to TRBJ2-4, with D unresolved. Germline CDR1 and CDR2: SGHTA and FQGNSA. The length of the CDR3 is 13 residues. The V and J ends lost 5 bases and 3 bases respectively, with 8 bases between them. CDR3 sequence (DNA): TGTGCCAGCAGCACGGAGAGCAAAAACATTCAGTACTTC. Residues: CASSTESKNIQYF.

This clonotype came up many times. The rearrangement links TRBV25-1 to TRBJ1-2; 7 bases line up with TRBD1. Looked up from germline, CDR1 is MGHDK and CDR2 is SYGVNS. Trimming at V came to 5 bases and at J to 2 bases, leaving 5 bases not matched to a gene. The CDR3 runs 14 residues. CDR3: CASSSGGRNYGYTF. The CDR3 region has the DNA TGTGCCAGCAGTTCAGGGGGGCGAAACTATGGCTACACCTTC.

At least ten counts were recorded for this clonotype. The chain recombines TRBV13 with TRBJ2-1, with TRBD2 matching over 9 bases. CDR1 and CDR2 (germline): PRHDT, FYEKMQ (reference sequence). The CDR3 extends over 14 amino acids. Trimming removed 2 bases from V and 5 bases from J; junction bases left unmatched: 1. The CDR3 reads CASSLRLADNEQFF. The CDR3 DNA is TGTGCCAGCAGCTTACGACTAGCGGACAATGAGCAGTTCTTC.

There are many counts of this clonotype. The V gene is TRBV2, the J gene TRBJ2-3; D possibly matches TRBD1 or TRBD2 (5 bases each). CDR3 length equals 13 residues. V lost 6 bases and J lost 0, with 7 bases in between. The germline V gene encodes CDR1 SNHLY and CDR2 FYNNEI. The CDR3 nucleotides read TGTGCCAGCAGGGGGGACAGCACAGATACGCAGTATTTT. Translation gives CASRGDSTDTQYF.

This clonotype has more than one count but fewer than ten. This chain joins TRBV5-5 and TRBJ1-4; 9 nucleotides match TRBD1. This CDR3 spans 15 amino acids. V lost 4 bases to trimming and J lost 4 bases; unmatched junction nucleotides: 5. The germline V gene encodes CDR1 SGHKS and CDR2 YYEKEE (reference sequence). This chain's CDR3 is CASSAPGQGNEKLFF. The CDR3 coding sequence is TGTGCCAGCAGCGCTCCGGGACAGGGTAATGAAAAACTGTTTTTT.

The CDR3 reads CSVRGQGLSGANVLTF. The CDR3 coding sequence is TGCAGCGTCCGAGGACAGGGACTCTCTGGGGCCAACGTCCTGACTTTC. This rearrangement joins TRBV29-1 to TRBJ2-6, with 8 bases fitting TRBD1. V shed 6 bases, J shed 0 bases, and the junction held 7 bases outside the gene matches. Germline lookup yields CDR1 SQVTM and CDR2 ANQGSEA. This CDR3 region has 16 residues.

This clonotype occurred many times. The rearrangement uses TRBV6-1 and TRBJ1-2; possible D gene TRBD1, 5 bases. The CDR3 is 13 amino acids. V shed 7 bases and J shed 2 bases, with 11 bases lying between them. Germline V gene data show CDR1 as MNHNS and CDR2 as SASEGT. The CDR3 loop is CASMGDGNYGYTF. The CDR3 DNA is TGTGCCAGCATGGGGGACGGAAACTATGGCTACACCTTC.

This clonotype was counted at least ten times. The CDR3 coding sequence is TGTGCCTGGAGTTCCTCCCGGGACGAGCAGTACTTC. Translation: CAWSSSRDEQYF. The V gene is TRBV30, the J gene TRBJ2-7; no reliable D call. In germline, CDR1 is GTSNPN, CDR2 SVGIG (reference sequence). Trimming removed 2 bases at V and 5 bases at J, with 10 bases between. The CDR3 is 12 residues long. The full variable domain, completed using reference TRBV30 and TRBJ2-7, is SQTIHQWPATLVQPVGSPLSLECTVEGTSNPNLYWYRQAAGRGLQLLFYSVGIGQISSEVPQNLSASRPQDRQFILSSKKLLLSDSGFYLCAWSSSRDEQYFGPGTRLTVT.

This clonotype was detected many times. The CDR3 bases are TGTGCCAGCACCGGACAACGACAAGAGACCCAGTACTTC. This codes for CASTGQRQETQYF. The V call is TRBV6-1, the J call TRBJ2-5; TRBD1 might be the D (5 bases). The CDR3 extends over 13 amino acids. CDR1 and CDR2 (germline): MNHNS, SASEGT. With 7 bases removed from V and 2 bases from J, the gap between germline ends came to 11 bases.

This clonotype was seen at least ten times. The rearrangement uses TRBV2 and TRBJ1-1, with D unresolved. CDR3 length: 16 amino acids. The V gene lost 2 bases and the J gene lost 4 bases, with 17 bases spanning the gap. Looked up from germline, CDR1 is SNHLY and CDR2 is FYNNEI. The CDR3 region is CASSEPGLERATEAFF. The CDR3 DNA is TGTGCCAGCAGTGAACCCGGATTAGAAAGGGCCACTGAAGCTTTCTTT.

This clonotype was found once. V is TRBV11-2 and J is TRBJ1-1; D remains unclear. The germline V gene encodes CDR1 SGHAT and CDR2 FQNNGV. CDR3 size: 13 residues. V was clipped by 0 bases and J by 5 bases, with 7 bases between them. CDR3 DNA: TGTGCCAGCAGCTTAGATCTACAGACTGAAGCTTTCTTT. Its protein product is CASSLDLQTEAFF.

This clonotype was recorded once. V and J are TRBV6-2 or TRBV6-3 and TRBJ1-4; 7 nucleotides line up with TRBD1. The V gene end was trimmed by 0 bases and the J gene end by 0 bases; junction bases not matched to a gene: 7. CDR1 is MNHEY, CDR2 SVGEGT, per germline. The CDR3 extends over 18 amino acids. The CDR3 bases are TGTGCCAGCAGTTACTCTCGGGGGACAGCAGCAACTAATGAAAAACTGTTTTTT. Translation: CASSYSRGTAATNEKLFF.

This clonotype was seen at least ten times. The V gene is TRBV7-9, the J gene TRBJ2-2; 10 nucleotides match TRBD2. Germline values: CDR1 SEHNR, CDR2 FQNEAQ (reference sequence). V shed 3 bases and J 6 bases; nucleotides not matched to a gene: 7. The CDR3 spans 16 residues. The chain's CDR3 is CASSFRAGGPSGELFF. CDR3 in DNA: TGTGCCAGCAGCTTCCGAGCGGGAGGGCCGTCCGGGGAGCTGTTTTTT.

There are many counts of this clonotype. The chain combines TRBV15 with TRBJ2-7, with 10 bases identical to TRBD1. CDR1 LNHNV and CDR2 YYDKDF come from the germline V gene (reference sequence). There are 14 residues in the CDR3. V lost 5 bases and J lost 4; bases outside the gene matches: 5. CDR3 protein: CATSSDRGTYEQYF. CDR3 nucleotide sequence: TGTGCCACCAGCTCGGACAGGGGGACGTACGAGCAGTACTTC.

This clonotype was detected many times. The rearrangement uses TRBV6-2 or TRBV6-3 and TRBJ2-1; D not resolved. Germline CDR1 MNHEY, CDR2 SVGEGT. The CDR3 consists of 17 residues. V shed 0 bases and J shed 0 bases, with 12 bases lying between them. The CDR3 here is CASSYSTDSSSYNEQFF. CDR3 sequence (DNA): TGTGCCAGCAGTTACTCGACCGACTCTAGCTCCTACAATGAGCAGTTCTTC.

This clonotype has at least ten counts. This chain links TRBV2 with TRBJ2-7, with D unresolved. The germline V gene encodes CDR1 SNHLY and CDR2 FYNNEI. V lost 1 base and J lost 2, with 6 bases in between. This CDR3 region has 13 residues. CDR3 coding DNA: TGTGCCAGCAGTGAAGGCACTCCCTACGAGCAGTACTTC. This translates into CASSEGTPYEQYF.

The chain couples TRBV29-1 to TRBJ2-7; perhaps TRBD2 as D (5 bases). This CDR3 is built from 13 residues. Germline V lookup: CDR1 SQVTM, CDR2 ANQGSEA. With 7 bases removed from V and 1 base from J, the gap between germline ends came to 14 bases. This CDR3 is CSASEGGSYEQYF. The DNA of the CDR3 is TGCAGCGCCTCAGAGGGTGGGTCCTACGAGCAGTACTTC.

This clonotype appeared a few times. The rearrangement joins TRBV10-3 to TRBJ1-1, with 9 bases identical to TRBD1. The CDR3 spans 15 residues. From germline, CDR1 is ENHRY and CDR2 SYGVKD. Trimming at V came to 0 bases and at J to 4 bases, leaving 3 bases not matched to a gene. CDR3 DNA: TGTGCCATCAGTGAGTCAGACAGGGGGGCCACTGAAGCTTTCTTT. As protein: CAISESDRGATEAFF.

This sequence joins TRBV19 and TRBJ1-2; 7 positions match TRBD1. Losses at the gene ends were 4 bases for V and 4 bases for J; bases not matched to a gene: 9. Germline CDR1 and CDR2: LNHDA and SQIVND (reference sequence). The CDR3 runs to 15 residues. CDR3 bases: TGTGCCAGTAGTACTCAAACAGGGGACTTCTATGGCTACACCTTC. Translating it yields CASSTQTGDFYGYTF.

This clonotype was observed many times. This chain joins TRBV3-1 and TRBJ1-2, with TRBD1 matching over 10 bases. This CDR3 has 14 amino acids. Germline CDR1 and CDR2: LGHDT and YNNKEL (reference sequence). The V segment lost 4 bases and the J segment 3 bases; nucleotides outside the gene matches: 2. CDR3 region: CASSPGTGDYGYTF. The CDR3 coding sequence is TGTGCCAGCAGCCCGGGGACAGGGGACTATGGCTACACCTTC.

This clonotype was recorded at least ten times. The chain links TRBV13 to TRBJ2-7; D is possibly TRBD2 (6 bases). V was pared by 5 bases and J by 2 bases, with 16 bases between. This CDR3 region has 15 residues. CDR1 is PRHDT and CDR2 is FYEKMQ in the germline V gene (reference sequence). CDR3 DNA sequence: TGTGCCAGCAGCCCGGGGGTAGGAAGTCCCTACGAGCAGTACTTC. Translation gives CASSPGVGSPYEQYF.

The chain recombines TRBV5-4 with TRBJ2-3, with 7 nucleotides matching TRBD1. J was trimmed by 3 bases and V by 4 bases; bases with no gene match: 11. This CDR3 comprises 16 residues. The germline V gene encodes CDR1 SGHNT and CDR2 YYREEE (reference sequence). DNA for the CDR3: TGTGCCAGCAGCCCGTACGGGACAGCTGAAACAGATACGCAGTATTTT. It yields the protein CASSPYGTAETDTQYF.

This clonotype was seen at least ten times. CDR3 in DNA: TGTGCCCGCAAGTGGCCCAGCTATGGCTACACCTTC. Its protein product is CARKWPSYGYTF. The J gene is TRBJ1-2, the V gene TRBV12-3 or TRBV12-4; D is unclear. The CDR3 is 12 amino acids. V dropped 11 bases and J dropped 4 bases, with 14 bases sitting between them.

The rearrangement joins TRBV11-2 to TRBJ2-1, with 8 bases fitting TRBD1. CDR1 is SGHAT, CDR2 FQNNGV, per germline. V lost 2 bases and J lost 9; bases outside the gene matches: 3. This CDR3 has 13 amino acids. Here the CDR3 DNA reads TGTGCCAGCAGCTTAACCGGGACAGGTGAGCAGTTCTTC. This translates into CASSLTGTGEQFF.

This clonotype was found many times. The chain has TRBV12-3 or TRBV12-4 and TRBJ2-7; 9 positions agree with TRBD1. The CDR3 has 14 amino acids. V dropped 6 bases and J dropped 3; count of bases not matched to a gene: 6. The CDR3, as DNA: TGTGCCAGCAGCCCCTGGACAGGGGACTACGAGCAGTACTTC. This translates into CASSPWTGDYEQYF.

In its sample, this clonotype was seen many times. The J gene is TRBJ2-2, the V gene TRBV7-2; weak D call: TRBD1 (7 bases). V lost 4 bases and J lost 4, with 16 bases in between. The V gene's germline CDR1 is SGHTA and CDR2 FQGNSA. The CDR3 contains 16 residues. The CDR3 nucleotides are TGTGCCAGCAGCTCTAACAGGGGAGGCGGCACCGGGGAGCTGTTTTTT. It translates to CASSSNRGGGTGELFF.

Comment on this clonotype: Given a much more abundant clone one base away, this may be a read error. The chain recombines TRBV20-1 with TRBJ1-4; the D is unclear. Germline V CDR1 and CDR2: DFQATT, SNEGSKA (reference sequence). The CDR3 spans 12 residues. The CDR3 protein is CSAEETNKKLFF. The DNA for the CDR3 is TGCAGTGCTGAGGAAACTAATAAAAAACTGTTTTTT.

In DNA, the CDR3 is TGTGCCAGCAGTAGGGACAGGACCCGGGGCGAGCAGTACTTC. Residues: CASSRDRTRGEQYF. The rearrangement uses TRBV12-3 or TRBV12-4 and TRBJ2-7, with 8 bases identical to TRBD1. V was pared by 5 bases and J by 6 bases, with 9 bases of the junction left unmatched. The CDR3 is 14 residues long.